The 5 T cell receptor beta chains in this list originate from one sample, sequenced in a study of cytomegalovirus exposure and HLA in healthy donors (dated by TCRdb to the late 2010s). Receptors were amplified or captured by the immunoSEQ multiplex PCR assay. A mixture of 60 forward primers for TCR Vbeta segments and 13 reverse primers for TCR Jbeta segments was used in the multiplex PCR. TCRdb mirrors the immuneACCESS table, restricted to in-frame sequences. Some clones are absent from its copies; in checked studies, under half trace to an unresolved V gene, and the reason for the others is unknown. This sample comprises approximately 180,000 clones, over 70% of them detected only once. The biggest ten clones account for around 2.2% of the sample. Material for sequencing was PBMCs. These receptors originate from a woman in her twenties or thirties in good health and CMV-seronegative.

V gene TRBV5-1 combines with J gene TRBJ2-5; the match to TRBD1 covers 10 bases. CDR1 is SGHRS and CDR2 is YFSETQ in the germline V gene. The V gene end was trimmed by 5 bases and the J gene end by 0 bases; junction bases not matched to a gene: 7. The CDR3 is made up of 16 amino acids. CDR3 nucleotide sequence: TGCGCCAGCAGTCTGAGGGGGACAGGGGACCAAGAGACCCAGTACTTC. Encoded protein: CASSLRGTGDQETQYF.

This chain connects TRBV14 to TRBJ2-1, with D possibly matching TRBD2 (7 bases). Per germline, CDR1 SGHDN and CDR2 FVKESK. The CDR3 totals 13 residues. V was cut by 1 base and J by 9 bases, with 10 bases left in between. In DNA form, the CDR3 reads TGTGCCAGCAGCCAAGCCCGGGGGGCTGAGCAGTTCTTC. Encoded protein: CASSQARGAEQFF. Looking up the rest from reference TRBV14 and TRBJ2-1 gives the full variable domain: EAGVTQFPSHSVIEKGQTVTLRCDPISGHDNLYWYRRVMGKEIKFLLHFVKESKQDESGMPNNRFLAERTGGTYSTLKVQPAELEDSGVYFCASSQARGAEQFFGPGTRLTVL.

This clone was observed once. This CDR3 is CASKTGLISGNTIYF. The DNA of the CDR3 is TGCGCCAGCAAGACCGGACTGATCTCTGGAAACACCATATATTTT. The rearrangement uses TRBV5-1 and TRBJ1-3; D ambiguous. Trimming cost V 6 bases and J 0 bases, with 13 bases left between them. The CDR3 contains 15 residues. Germline V lookup: CDR1 SGHRS, CDR2 YFSETQ.

The chain combines TRBV5-1 with TRBJ1-1; D possibly corresponds to TRBD1 (5 bases). This CDR3 has 15 residues. Trimming took off 0 bases at V and 3 bases at J, with 12 bases between the two ends. In germline, CDR1 is SGHRS, CDR2 YFSETQ. CDR3 bases: TGCGCCAGCAGCTTGGATGCAGGGTGGGACACTGAAGCTTTCTTT. It specifies CASSLDAGWDTEAFF. The variable domain in full, with the rest retrieved from reference TRBV5-1 and TRBJ1-1, is KAGVTQTPRYLIKTRGQQVTLSCSPISGHRSVSWYQQTPGQGLQFLFEYFSETQRNKGNFPGRFSGRQFSNSRSEMNVSTLELGDSALYLCASSLDAGWDTEAFFGQGTRLTVV.

J is TRBJ2-5 and V is TRBV28, with 11 bases that match TRBD2. The length of the CDR3 is 15 residues. Unmatched junction bases numbered 3, after V lost 3 bases and J lost 3 bases. The germline V gene encodes CDR1 MDHEN and CDR2 SYDVKM. Here the CDR3 reads CASSFSGGAEETQYF. The DNA for the CDR3 is TGTGCCAGCAGTTTTAGCGGGGGGGCAGAAGAGACCCAGTACTTC.